This T cell receptor (beta chain) was captured in a study of T and B cells in COVID-19 patients. On the study more broadly: COVID-19 patients gave peripheral blood either during active infection or after recovery.

Germline lookup yields CDR1 LNHDA and CDR2 SQIVND (reference sequence). V was shortened by 7 bases and J by 10 bases, with 21 bases between the two germline ends. The CDR3 has 14 amino acids. By share of the sample, this clonotype is medium-sized. TRB was amplified from approximately 250-480 ng of blood genomic DNA. Multiplex PCR with BIOMED2 TRB-A/B primer pools amplified TRB rearrangements. Each CDR3 protein gets one entry after TCRdb re-called the multiplex PCR reads with MiXCR. The table shows 20,000 or so distinct CDR3 sequences, with approximately 30% occurring only once. Source material: blood. The chain recombines TRBV19 with TRBJ2-3, with D perhaps assigned TRBD1 or TRBD2 (5 bases each). The TCR originated in a human donor who had recovered from COVID-19. CDR3 region: CASKTGPASSAQYF. The CDR3, as DNA: TGTGCCAGTAAAACGGGACCTGCAAGTAGTGCGCAGTATTTT. The variable domain in full, with the rest retrieved from reference TRBV19 and TRBJ2-3, is DGGITQSPKYLFRKEGQNVTLSCEQNLNHDAMYWYRQDPGQGLRLIYYSQIVNDFQKGDIAEGYSVSREKKESFPLTVTSAQKNPTAFYLCASKTGPASSAQYFGPGTRLTVL.